This T cell receptor (beta chain) emerged from a study of STAT5B mutations in CD4+ large granular lymphocyte leukemia (dated by TCRdb to about 2022). Some background on the complete study: When cryopreserved patient cells were available, CD8+ cells were first depleted, and selection with anti-CD4 microbeads was then performed. Flow cytometry on FACSCanto II or FACSVerse showed that the purified fractions were more than 95% pure among lymphocytes. The study compared the TCRbeta repertoires of patients with CD4+ T-cell large granular lymphocyte leukemia against those of healthy blood donors.

TCRbeta rearrangements were sequenced from genomic DNA using the immunoSEQ assay at survey resolution. On the authors' methods: Clonotypes above 5% of the repertoire were treated as putative leukemic clones, yielding approximately 56 across some 27 patients. In the TCR sequencing data, the lowest productive clonotype frequency that could be detected was 2.59 x 10-5. Analyses included only productive TCRbeta rearrangements, meaning complete and in-frame sequences. Simpson clonality, calculated in the immunoSEQ Analyzer version 3.0, was used as the measure of sample clonality. Clones were categorized by frequency as very rare, small, medium, large (1-20%) or hyperexpanded (>20%). Generation probabilities were estimated with OLGA 1.2.3, V-gene circos plots were generated with VDJtools, specificities were searched for in VDJdb, and CDR3 motifs were identified with GLIPH. Sourced from immuneACCESS, this table was stored by TCRdb with only in-frame sequences that have V and J called. A share of the clones is absent; for the studies checked, an unresolved V gene accounts for under half, and the remainder has no known explanation. Clone size and the V and J calls come from that table; the DNA yielded D and trimming. In all, the sample holds a few thousand clones, and roughly 80% of those were seen once. Jointly, the top ten make up over 60% of the sample.

Patients with CD4+ T-LGLL were recruited at hematology units in Padova (Italy), Helsinki (Finland) and Shinshu (Japan). Patient samples were bead-purified CD4+, CD4+CD8+, CD57+ or CD56+ fractions, or unselected PBMC, depending on sample availability. The TCRbeta data from patients were combined with somatic STAT5B mutation profiles that came from deep amplicon sequencing of the same DNA. All TCR-sequenced material derived from peripheral blood: patient blood samples and healthy donor buffy coats. Ficoll-Hypaque gradient centrifugation was used to isolate peripheral blood mononuclear cells. The Gentra Puregene Cell and Tissue kit was used to extract genomic DNA, and a Qubit 2.0 fluorometer was used to measure the amount of genomic DNA. On the study overall, not on this receptor specifically: Main leukemic clonotypes were private to each patient, although about a quarter of the main leukemic clonotypes were found at low frequency in the non-leukemic repertoires of other patients. Data were not HLA-matched; higher clonality in CD4+ versus CD8+ T-LGLL could reflect the relatively small sample size. TRBV06-family usage was enriched among the top patient clones (8/27) compared with healthy controls (2/35). Compared with healthy CD4+ repertoires, CD4-sorted patient repertoires appeared more clonal, and this difference remained even after the putative leukemic clones were removed. Heterogeneous cell sources were used for patients, and only 6 or 7 CD4-sorted patient samples were included in the clonality comparison with healthy controls.

Details on this clone: Its antigen is not yet known. Base qualities are missing; no much larger clone stands one base away.

CDR3 length: 12 amino acids, cysteine to phenylalanine. Only the CDR3 DNA is retained, 36 bases long and in frame from the first base. The junction shows trimming of 4 bases on V and 4 bases on J, plus 8 bases between the germline ends. The germline V gene specifies SGHDT as CDR1 and YYEEEE as CDR2. Input material: PBMCs. This sequence originates from a man between 65 and 79 years old with CD4+ T-cell large granular lymphocyte leukemia. The V and J segments used are TRBV5-6 and TRBJ1-2; a confident D gene designation cannot be given. The encoded CDR3 is CASSAGFYGYTF. In nucleotide form, the sequence is TGTGCCAGCAGCGCCGGGTTCTATGGCTACACCTTC.